These T cell receptor beta chains were read from a single sample in a study of cytomegalovirus exposure and HLA in healthy donors. The method was immunoSEQ multiplex PCR; TCRdb's version includes in-frame clones alone and lacks a portion of them. This table has approximately 220,000 clones, around nine tenths appearing once. Material: PBMCs. Receptor source: a woman younger than 30 in good health and CMV-seronegative. The CDR3 runs from the conserved cysteine through the conserved F or W. D genes are given only for firm matches. Clone size, where shown, is once, few, many, or a class for clones that have expanded.

d_gene | abundance | j_gene | v_gene | CDR3aa | CDR3nt
. | . | TRBJ1-5 | TRBV4-1 | CASSHPNSINQPQHF | TGCGCCAGCAGCCACCCCAACAGTATCAATCAGCCCCAGCATTTT
. | . | TRBJ1-2 | TRBV30 | CAWSASVQWGVYGYTF | TGTGCCTGGAGTGCAAGTGTTCAGTGGGGAGTCTATGGCTACACCTTC
TRBD1 | . | TRBJ2-7 | TRBV6-1 | CASSGRQGRPLEQYF | TGTGCCAGCAGTGGCCGACAGGGGCGCCCCCTCGAGCAGTACTTC
TRBD2 | . | TRBJ2-5 | TRBV27 | CASRIPGGSDETQYF | TGTGCCAGCAGGATCCCGGGGGGGAGCGACGAGACCCAGTACTTC
. | . | TRBJ1-5 | TRBV27 | CASSLGRTDDPQHF | TGTGCCAGCAGTTTGGGCAGGACAGATGACCCCCAGCATTTT
TRBD2 | . | TRBJ2-7 | TRBV9 | CASSVDSGSAYEQYF | TGTGCCAGCAGCGTGGATAGCGGGAGCGCCTACGAGCAGTACTTC
TRBD1 | few | TRBJ2-7 | TRBV5-5 | CASSPFDRGRHEQYF | TGTGCCAGCAGCCCCTTCGACAGGGGGCGGCACGAGCAGTACTTC
TRBD1 | . | TRBJ2-7 | TRBV27 | CASGRTGAYEQYF | TGTGCCAGCGGACGGACAGGGGCCTACGAGCAGTACTTC
. | . | TRBJ1-4 | TRBV27 | CASSFGLREKLFF | TGTGCCAGCAGTTTTGGACTCCGAGAAAAACTGTTTTTT
. | . | TRBJ2-7 | TRBV15 | CATSRGAGDHYEQYF | TGTGCCACCAGCAGAGGGGCAGGGGACCACTACGAGCAGTACTTC
. | . | TRBJ2-1 | TRBV29-1 | CSVEGPGISNEQFF | TGCAGCGTTGAAGGTCCAGGGATCTCCAATGAGCAGTTCTTC
. | . | TRBJ2-5 | TRBV4-1 | CASSQESTSETQYF | TGCGCCAGCAGCCAAGAGTCGACTTCCGAGACCCAGTACTTC
TRBD2 | once | TRBJ2-7 | TRBV5-1 | CASSPQTSALPYEQYF | TGCGCCAGCAGCCCGCAGACTAGCGCCCTACCCTACGAGCAGTACTTC
. | . | TRBJ1-1 | TRBV30 | CAWSGTLNTEAFF | TGTGCCTGGAGTGGGACATTAAACACTGAAGCTTTCTTT
. | . | TRBJ1-2 | TRBV10-3 | CAISESLGPPLYGYTF | TGTGCCATCAGTGAGTCCCTGGGCCCTCCTCTCTATGGCTACACCTTC
. | . | TRBJ2-2 | TRBV10-1 | CASSESRNTGELFF | TGCGCCAGCAGTGAGTCGCGGAACACCGGGGAGCTGTTTTTT
TRBD2 | . | TRBJ2-2 | TRBV7-9 | CASSLNLGGRVPFTGELFF | TGTGCCAGCAGCTTAAACTTGGGCGGGAGGGTTCCATTCACCGGGGAGCTGTTTTTT
. | . | TRBJ2-5 | TRBV5-1 | CASSLEGQRKETQYF | TGCGCCAGCAGCTTGGAAGGACAGAGAAAAGAGACCCAGTACTTC
TRBD2 | . | TRBJ2-3 | TRBV5-1 | CASLGLATDTQYF | TGCGCCAGCCTGGGACTAGCCACAGATACGCAGTATTTT
TRBD1 | . | TRBJ1-2 | TRBV6-5 | CASSYSRQGGGYTF | TGTGCCAGCAGTTATTCGAGGCAGGGGGGAGGCTACACCTTC
. | . | TRBJ1-1 | TRBV28 | CASKGQSNTEAFF | TGTGCCAGCAAAGGACAGAGCAACACTGAAGCTTTCTTT
. | few | TRBJ1-6 | TRBV27 | CASRIAIRNSPLHF | TGTGCCAGCAGAATAGCAATACGGAATTCACCCCTCCACTTT
. | once | TRBJ1-1 | TRBV6-5 | CASSYSSSAGTEAFF | TGTGCCAGCAGTTACTCGAGTTCAGCGGGCACTGAAGCTTTCTTT
. | . | TRBJ2-3 | TRBV7-2 | CASSRRLGGLVTDTQYF | TGTGCCAGCAGCCGCCGTTTGGGCGGGCTGGTTACGGATACGCAGTATTTT
TRBD2 | once | TRBJ2-1 | TRBV7-3 | CASSPGTSGSSYNEQFF | TGTGCCAGCAGCCCAGGGACTAGCGGGAGCTCCTACAATGAGCAGTTCTTC
. | . | TRBJ2-6 | TRBV27 | CASSGGYSGANVLTF | TGTGCCAGCAGTGGCGGGTATTCTGGGGCCAACGTCCTGACTTTC